This T cell receptor (beta chain) was captured in a study of early stage breast cancer tumors. The study's findings and limits: Tumors had roughly 2.5-fold higher T cell density than normal breast.

Normal breast often needed roughly 95-340 mg of tissue for enough DNA. TCRdb keeps only in-frame clones here, not all; method: immunoSEQ multiplex PCR. In the table there are 5,500 to 7,000 clones, less than 75% of which are singletons. This clone has more than one count but fewer than ten. What it binds is unknown. The length of the CDR3 is 16 residues. Germline assignment: CDR1 MNHEY and CDR2 SVGAGI. Trimming stripped 6 bases from V and 0 bases from J, with 16 bases between. The chain carries TRBV6-5 and TRBJ2-3, with TRBD2 as a possible D gene (7 bases). The receptor comes from a person in their forties with breast cancer. The sample consisted of normal breast tissue next to the tumor. The CDR3 DNA follows: TGTGCCAGCAGATACGGGGAGGGGGGCAGCACAGATACGCAGTATTTT. It is translated as CASRYGEGGSTDTQYF.